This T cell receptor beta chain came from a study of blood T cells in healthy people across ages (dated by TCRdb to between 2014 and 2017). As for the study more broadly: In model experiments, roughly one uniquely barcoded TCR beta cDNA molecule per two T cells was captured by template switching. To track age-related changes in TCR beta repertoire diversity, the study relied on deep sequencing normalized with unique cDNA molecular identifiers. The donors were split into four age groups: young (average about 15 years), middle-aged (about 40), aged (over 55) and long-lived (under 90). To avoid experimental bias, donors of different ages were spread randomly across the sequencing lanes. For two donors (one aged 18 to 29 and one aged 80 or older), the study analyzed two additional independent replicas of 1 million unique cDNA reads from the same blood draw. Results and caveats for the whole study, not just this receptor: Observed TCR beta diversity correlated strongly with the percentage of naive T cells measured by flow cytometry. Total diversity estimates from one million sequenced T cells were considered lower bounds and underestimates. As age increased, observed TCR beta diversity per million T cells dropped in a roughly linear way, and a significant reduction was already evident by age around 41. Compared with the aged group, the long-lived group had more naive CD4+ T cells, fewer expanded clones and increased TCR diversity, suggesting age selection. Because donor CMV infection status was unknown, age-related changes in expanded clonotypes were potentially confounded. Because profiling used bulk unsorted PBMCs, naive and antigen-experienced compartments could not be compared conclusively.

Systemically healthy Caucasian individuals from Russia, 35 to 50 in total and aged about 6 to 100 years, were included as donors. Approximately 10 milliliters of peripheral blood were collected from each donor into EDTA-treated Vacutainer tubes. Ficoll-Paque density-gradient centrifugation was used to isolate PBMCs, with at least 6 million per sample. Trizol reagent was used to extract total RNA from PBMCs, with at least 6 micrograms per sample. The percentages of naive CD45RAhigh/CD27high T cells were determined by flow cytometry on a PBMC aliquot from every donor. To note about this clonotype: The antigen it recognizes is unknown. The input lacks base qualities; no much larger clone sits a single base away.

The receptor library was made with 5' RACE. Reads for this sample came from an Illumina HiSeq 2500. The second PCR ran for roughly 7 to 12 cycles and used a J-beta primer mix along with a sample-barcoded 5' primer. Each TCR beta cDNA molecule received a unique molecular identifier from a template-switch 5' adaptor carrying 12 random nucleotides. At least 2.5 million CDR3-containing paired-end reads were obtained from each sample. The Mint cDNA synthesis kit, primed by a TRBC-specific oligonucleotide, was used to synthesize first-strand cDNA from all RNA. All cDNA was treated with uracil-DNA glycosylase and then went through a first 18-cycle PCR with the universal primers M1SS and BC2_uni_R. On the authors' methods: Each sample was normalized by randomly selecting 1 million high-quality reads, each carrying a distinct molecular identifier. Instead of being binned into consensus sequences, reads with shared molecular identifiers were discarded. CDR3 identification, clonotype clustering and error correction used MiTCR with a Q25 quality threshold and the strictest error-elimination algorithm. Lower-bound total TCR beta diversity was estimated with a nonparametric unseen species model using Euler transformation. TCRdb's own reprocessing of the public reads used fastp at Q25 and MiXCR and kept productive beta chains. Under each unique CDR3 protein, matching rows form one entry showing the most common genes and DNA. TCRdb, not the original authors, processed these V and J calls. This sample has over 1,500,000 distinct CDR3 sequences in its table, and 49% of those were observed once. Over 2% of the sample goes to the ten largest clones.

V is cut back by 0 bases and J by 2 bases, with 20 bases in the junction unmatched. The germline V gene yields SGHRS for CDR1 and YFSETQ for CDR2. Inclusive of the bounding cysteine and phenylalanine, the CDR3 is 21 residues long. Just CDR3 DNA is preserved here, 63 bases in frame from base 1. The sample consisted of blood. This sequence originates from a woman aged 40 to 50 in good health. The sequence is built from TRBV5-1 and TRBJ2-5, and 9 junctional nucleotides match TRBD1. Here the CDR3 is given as CASSLEDRGKRFRGSQETQYF. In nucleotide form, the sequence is TGCGCCAGCAGCTTGGAGGACAGGGGAAAGAGGTTCCGGGGGTCGCAAGAGACCCAGTACTTC.